The 7 T cell receptor beta chains listed next were all sequenced from one sample in a study of cytomegalovirus exposure and HLA in healthy donors. The PCR contained 60 Vbeta and 13 Jbeta primers. Libraries were prepared by immunoSEQ multiplex PCR; TCRdb keeps only in-frame clonotypes and omits some of them. In total, the table holds 100,000 to 150,000 clones. Sequenced input: PBMCs. These TCRs come from a young man in good health and CMV-seronegative.

The J gene is TRBJ1-2, the V gene TRBV9; no clear D gene. Germline V lookup: CDR1 SGDLS, CDR2 YYNGEE. The V end was cut by 4 bases, the J end by 7 bases, with 23 bases between. The CDR3 sequence is 16 residues long. CDR3 DNA: TGTGCCAGCAGCCCTAATAAGCGGTGCTTCTATGGTGGCTACACCTTC. Its protein product is CASSPNKRCFYGGYTF.

V gene TRBV7-9 combines with J gene TRBJ2-1, with 11 bases fitting TRBD2. Germline lookup yields CDR1 SEHNR and CDR2 FQNEAQ (reference sequence). The CDR3 has 17 residues. With 1 base clipped from V and 6 bases from J, the junction kept 8 bases outside the gene matches. The CDR3 sequence: CASSLGPLAGVSNEQFF. CDR3 bases: TGTGCCAGCAGCTTAGGACCACTAGCGGGAGTAAGCAATGAGCAGTTCTTC. Drawing the rest from reference TRBV7-9 and TRBJ2-1, the complete variable domain is DTGVSQNPRHKITKRGQNVTFRCDPISEHNRLYWYRQTLGQGPEFLTYFQNEAQLEKSRLLSDRFSAERPKGSFSTLEIQRTEQGDSAMYLCASSLGPLAGVSNEQFFGPGTRLTVL.

The V and J genes are TRBV7-9 and TRBJ2-2; TRBD2 is a possible D gene (5 bases). Trimming shortened V by 1 base and J by 6 bases, and 6 bases separated the two germline ends. CDR3 length: 13 amino acids. Germline V gene lookup returns CDR1 SEHNR and CDR2 FQNEAQ (reference sequence). The chain's CDR3 is CASSLVGAGELFF. CDR3 DNA: TGTGCCAGCAGCTTAGTGGGAGCCGGGGAGCTGTTTTTT.

The chain employs TRBV10-1 and TRBJ2-2, with D maybe TRBD1 (5 bases). Trimming removed 3 bases from V and 8 bases from J, with 13 bases in between. The germline gives CDR1 WNHNN, CDR2 SYGVQD (reference sequence). The CDR3 has 14 amino acids. DNA for the CDR3: TGCGCCAGCAGTGAATTCCAGGGCGCTGGGGAGCTGTTTTTT. Its protein product is CASSEFQGAGELFF.

The chain carries TRBV5-1 and TRBJ1-1; D is unclear. V was trimmed by 3 bases and J by 0 bases, leaving 12 bases between them. CDR3 length: 15 residues. The germline CDR1 and CDR2 sequences are SGHRS and YFSETQ. The CDR3 loop is CASSSKGGLNTEAFF. For the CDR3, the DNA is TGCGCCAGCAGCTCCAAGGGAGGATTGAACACTGAAGCTTTCTTT.

The chain couples TRBV29-1 to TRBJ1-2; the D gene is possibly TRBD1 (5 bases). From germline, CDR1 is SQVTM and CDR2 ANQGSEA. This CDR3 has 14 residues. Trimming pared 5 bases from V and 8 bases from J, leaving 21 bases between. The CDR3 DNA sequence: TGCAGCGTTACGAGGATGGGCAGGGCTTTCGGCTACACCTTC. This codes for CSVTRMGRAFGYTF.

The chain has TRBV27 and TRBJ1-1; D might be TRBD1 (5 bases). Trimming left V 6 bases short and J 1 base short, with 9 bases between. CDR3 length: 13 residues. The germline V gene encodes CDR1 MNHEY and CDR2 SMNVEV (reference sequence). In DNA form, the CDR3 reads TGTGCCAGCAGACCCCAGGGGAACACTGAAGCTTTCTTT. It codes for CASRPQGNTEAFF.